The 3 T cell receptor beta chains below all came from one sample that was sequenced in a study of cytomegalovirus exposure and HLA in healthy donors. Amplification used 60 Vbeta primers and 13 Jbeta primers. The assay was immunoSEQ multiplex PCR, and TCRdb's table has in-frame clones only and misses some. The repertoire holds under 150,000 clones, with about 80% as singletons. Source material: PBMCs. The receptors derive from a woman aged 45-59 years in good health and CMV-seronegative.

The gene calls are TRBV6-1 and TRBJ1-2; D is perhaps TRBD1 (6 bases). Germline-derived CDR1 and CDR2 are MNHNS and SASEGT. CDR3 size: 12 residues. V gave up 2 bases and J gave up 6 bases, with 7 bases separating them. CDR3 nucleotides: TGTGCCAGCAGTGAACAGGGGAATGGCTACACCTTC. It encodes CASSEQGNGYTF.

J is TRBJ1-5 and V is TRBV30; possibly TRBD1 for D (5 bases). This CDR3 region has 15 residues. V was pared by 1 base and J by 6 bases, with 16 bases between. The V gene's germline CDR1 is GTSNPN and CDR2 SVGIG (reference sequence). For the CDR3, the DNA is TGTGCCTGGAGTGGCCGGGAGGGGTTAGGTCAGCCCCAGCATTTT. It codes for CAWSGREGLGQPQHF. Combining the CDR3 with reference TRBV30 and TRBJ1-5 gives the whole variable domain SQTIHQWPATLVQPVGSPLSLECTVEGTSNPNLYWYRQAAGRGLQLLFYSVGIGQISSEVPQNLSASRPQDRQFILSSKKLLLSDSGFYLCAWSGREGLGQPQHFGDGTRLSIL.

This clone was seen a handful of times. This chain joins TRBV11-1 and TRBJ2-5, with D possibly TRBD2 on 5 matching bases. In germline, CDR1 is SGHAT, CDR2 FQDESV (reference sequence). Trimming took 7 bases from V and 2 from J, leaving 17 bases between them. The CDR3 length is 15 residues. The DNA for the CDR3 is TGTGCCAGCAACCCCCGGACTGGCTTACAAGAGACCCAGTACTTC. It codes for CASNPRTGLQETQYF.